These T cell receptor beta chains were read from a single sample in a study of blood T cell repertoires in COVID-19. Method: immunoSEQ multiplex PCR; TCRdb's copy keeps in-frame clones and lacks some. The sample lists 150,000 or so clones; approximately 80% were seen once. The source material was peripheral blood. These receptors were collected from a middle-aged woman with COVID-19, enrolled during active disease. CDR3s leave out the opening cysteine and the closing phenylalanine or tryptophan. For some rows the clone size is stated as once, few or many, or as a class when expanded; others skip it.

>NA|TRBV6-5
ASSTSTGGGNTIY
>NA|TRBV25-1
ASRPGQGTRNTEAF
>once|TRBV18
ASSPSVAGGITEAF
>NA|TRBV7-9
ASSLQGSHIRDEQF
>NA|TRBV5-4
ASSKSGAWY
>NA|TRBV6-5
ASSYREITDTQY
>NA|TRBV9
ASSDGTGEDDEQF
>NA|TRBV10-3
ATQLAGDLLQETQY
>NA|TRBV9
ASSPAPGAYNEQF
>NA|TRBV27
ASSSPTDNQPQH
>NA|TRBV28
ASSHQEGGEKLF
>few|TRBV6-5
ASSTGGVGTEAF
>NA|TRBV7-8
ASSSKAPGQGNQPQH
>NA|TRBV5-4
ASSETGGQETQY
>NA|TRBV2
ASSERDRQY
>NA|TRBV7-2
ASSWVAGTGTGELF
>NA|TRBV5-4
ASSRAGGDTQY
>NA|TRBV11-2
ASSLSNEQF
>NA|TRBV6-5
ASTANRVREEPQH
>NA|TRBV5-6
ASQPFAGRGYGYT
>NA|TRBV27
ASSFSDRQVYNEQF
>NA|TRBV28
ASSLLRTSGSETQY
>few|TRBV19
ASSARATDTQY
>once|TRBV5-1
ASSLGGASTDTQY
>NA|TRBV3-1/TRBV3-2
ASSQEPDRGYGYT
>NA|TRBV7-9
ASSLGTGGRF
>NA|TRBV3-1/TRBV3-2
ASRSLSGSTGDNRNTIY
>NA|TRBV12-3/TRBV12-4
ASRLIAGNTIY
>NA|TRBV28
ASSSSGISYNEQF
>NA|TRBV5-4
ASSLDRGVTEAF
>NA|TRBV7-9
ASSLDAGYTIY
>NA|TRBV6-5
ASSCTGRGTGELF
>NA|TRBV9
ASSSRGGDTQY
>NA|TRBV18
ASSRLGTTALEQY
>NA|TRBV3-1/TRBV3-2
ASSQGLYYEQY
>NA|TRBV7-2
ASSPDRTNYGYT
>few|TRBV7-3
ASSQAPTSGYNEQF
>NA|TRBV3-1/TRBV3-2
ASSQGTGNGGNTIY
>NA|TRBV27
ASSLDSTGELF
>NA|TRBV7-2
ASSAGGNYGYT
>once|TRBV5-6
ASIPMGGSNTGELF
>NA|TRBV19
ASSGVWGSIMNTEAF
>NA|TRBV11-2
ASSLVAGSNEKLF
>NA|TRBV29-1
SVRGTGTTQY
>NA|TRBV19
ASRQGNEKLF
>NA|TRBV6-6
ASKRGEGYGYT
>NA|TRBV21-1
ASSRVGGVEEKLF
>few|TRBV19
ASSMGGAQPQH
>few|TRBV19
ASRSGDRNTEAF